This T cell receptor beta chain stems from a study of T-cell memory formation after mild COVID-19. Constant-segment primers and 5'RACE yielded cDNA libraries for TCR alpha and TCR beta, each carrying sample barcodes and UMIs. MiXCR, run by TCRdb on the 5' RACE reads, gives a single entry per CDR3 protein. This sample has just over 350,000 distinct CDR3 sequences, with around 15% found just once. Per germline, CDR1 LNHDA and CDR2 SQIVND (reference sequence). The CDR3 has 12 residues. The ends were cut back, 2 bases at V and 2 bases at J, with 3 bases in the middle. Input material: PBMCs or a T cell subset sorted from them (not recorded which). The rearrangement uses TRBV19 and TRBJ1-1; D not certain. The sequence derives from a man between 18 and 35 years old who had mild COVID-19 (a few samples of this study predate the infection). Cell type and time point are not known. The CDR3 loop is CASSIRNTEAFF. DNA of the CDR3: TGTGCCAGTAGTATACGCAACACTGAAGCTTTCTTT.